This T cell receptor (beta chain) was found in a study of T cell responses to AZD1222 COVID-19 vaccine. Study-wide results and limits: Only after the peak T cell response were repertoires sampled. Unmutated variant regions are reportedly the target of nearly half of TCRs that are spike-specific. Across the whole spike, CD4 TCRs peaked at regions 160-218 and 743-854.

The CDR3 totals 15 residues. With 5 bases removed from V and 4 bases from J, the gap between germline ends came to 17 bases. Germline CDR1 MDHEN, CDR2 SYDVKM. In the case of this clone: Its cognate antigen is unknown.

The data were produced by immunoSEQ multiplex PCR, yet TCRdb's version contains in-frame clones alone and is incomplete. The table has 95,000 to 120,000 clones, approximately 88% seen once. The V and J genes are TRBV28 and TRBJ1-2, with D possibly TRBD1 on 6 matching bases. This TCR was sampled from an adult who received the AZD1222 COVID-19 vaccine. The specimen comprised peripheral blood, sampled 28 days after the second AZD1222 dose. The CDR3 nucleotides are TGTGCCAGCAGTACCGGACAGTCCTTGTTCTATGGCTACACCTTC. This gives the protein CASSTGQSLFYGYTF.